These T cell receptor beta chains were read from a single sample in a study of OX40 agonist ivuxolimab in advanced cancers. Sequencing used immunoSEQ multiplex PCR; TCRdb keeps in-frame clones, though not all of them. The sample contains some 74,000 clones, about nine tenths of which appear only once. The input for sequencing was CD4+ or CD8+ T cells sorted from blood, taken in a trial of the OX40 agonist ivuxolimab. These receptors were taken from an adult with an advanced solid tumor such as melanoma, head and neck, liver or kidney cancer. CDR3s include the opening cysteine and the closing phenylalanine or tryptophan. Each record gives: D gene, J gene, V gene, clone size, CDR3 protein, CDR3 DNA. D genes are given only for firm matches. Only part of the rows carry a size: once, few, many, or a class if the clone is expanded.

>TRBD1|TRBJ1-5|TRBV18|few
CASSPDRGAQPQHF
TGTGCCAGCTCACCAGACAGGGGTGCTCAGCCCCAGCATTTT
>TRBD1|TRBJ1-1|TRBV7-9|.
CASSLVKTGLAEAFF
TGTGCCAGCAGCTTAGTCAAGACAGGGCTAGCTGAAGCTTTCTTT
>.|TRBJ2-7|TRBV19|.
CASSIDIPDYEQYF
TGTGCCAGTAGTATAGATATTCCAGACTACGAGCAGTACTTC
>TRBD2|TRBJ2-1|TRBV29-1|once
CSVGGGEGYNEQFF
TGCAGCGTCGGCGGAGGGGAGGGATACAATGAGCAGTTCTTC
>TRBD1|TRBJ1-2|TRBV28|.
CASSDGQGNGYTF
TGTGCCAGCAGTGACGGACAGGGGAATGGCTACACCTTC
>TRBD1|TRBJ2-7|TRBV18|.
CASSRDGQGAYEQYF
TGTGCCAGCTCACGCGATGGACAGGGTGCGTACGAGCAGTACTTC
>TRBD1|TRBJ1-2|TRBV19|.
CASSTPTGGDGYTF
TGTGCCAGTAGTACCCCGACAGGGGGGGATGGCTACACCTTC
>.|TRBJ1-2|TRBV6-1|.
CASSEPYSSYGYTF
TGTGCCAGCAGTGAACCCTACAGCAGTTATGGCTACACCTTC
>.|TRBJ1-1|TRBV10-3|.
CAISESMFRTGTENTEAFF
TGTGCCATCAGTGAGTCTATGTTCCGTACAGGAACAGAGAACACTGAAGCTTTCTTT
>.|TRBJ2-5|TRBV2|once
CASSIGIEGETQYF
TGTGCCAGCAGTATCGGCATTGAGGGGGAGACCCAGTACTTC
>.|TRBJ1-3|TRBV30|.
CAWGTADTIYF
TGTGCCTGGGGGACGGCTGACACCATATATTTT
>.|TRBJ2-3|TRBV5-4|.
CASSTGEKGGLDTQYF
TGTGCCAGCAGCACGGGAGAAAAGGGCGGGTTGGATACGCAGTATTTT
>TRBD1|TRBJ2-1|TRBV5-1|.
CASSPAAGGTYNEQFF
TGCGCCAGCAGCCCCGCGGCAGGGGGAACCTACAATGAGCAGTTCTTC
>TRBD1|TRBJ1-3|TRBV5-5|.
CASSLATGHVGNTIYF
TGTGCCAGCAGCTTGGCGACAGGGCATGTTGGAAACACCATATATTTT
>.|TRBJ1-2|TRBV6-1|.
CASLYPGNYGYTF
TGTGCCAGCCTATATCCGGGCAACTATGGCTACACCTTC
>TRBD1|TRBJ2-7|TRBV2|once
CASSTGTGTGEQYF
TGTGCCAGCAGCACCGGGACAGGGACAGGCGAGCAGTACTTC